Reported below is one T cell receptor beta chain. Per the study methods: Cell counts per sample came from amplifying reference gene primers. The repertoire was sequenced with immunoSEQ multiplex PCR; TCRdb's copy has only in-frame clones and lacks some. The V and J calls and clone size come from that table; D and trimming were worked out from the DNA. The table shows about 98,000 clones, with about 72% occurring only once. Trimming took 0 bases from V and 5 from J; bases not matched to a gene: 9. The CDR3 length is 15 residues. Germline V gene sequence: CDR1 GTSNPN, CDR2 SVGIG (reference sequence). This record comes from a study of blood T cell repertoires in COVID-19. Turning to the study itself: The origin of the acute and convalescent COVID-19 samples was the United States, Italy and Spain. Sample material is recorded as cDNA or gDNA derived from T cells, B-cell-depleted T cells, or PBMCs.

The sample taken for sequencing was peripheral blood. The origin of this receptor is a man in his 60s with active or convalescent COVID-19. The V call is TRBV30, the J call TRBJ2-7; 8 bases agree with TRBD1. In nucleotides, the CDR3 is TGTGCCTGGAGTGTCGTCAGGGGGCATGTTCACGAGCAGTACTTC. Encoded protein: CAWSVVRGHVHEQYF.